This T cell receptor beta chain was sequenced for a study of shared clonotypes between healthy human individuals. Profiling relied on immunoSEQ multiplex PCR, and the TCRdb table lists in-frame clones only, not all of them. Among millions of clones listed, just over 90% were seen once. V lost 5 bases and J 5 bases, leaving 9 bases between the germline ends. Germline V CDR1 and CDR2: SGHAT, FQNNGV. The CDR3 length is 12 residues. Terminally differentiated effector memory CD45RA+ cells were left out of the naive CD8 fraction, which was CD45RO-negative and positively selected for CCR7. The gene calls are TRBV11-2 and TRBJ2-5; D is unresolved. The sequence was collected from a man younger than 30 in good health. Some clones in this sample may be carry-over from other donors' samples. Material: naive CD8+ T cells from PBMCs. As DNA, the CDR3 is TGTGCCAGCAGCCCCGAGAGGGAGACCCAGTACTTC. This codes for CASSPERETQYF.